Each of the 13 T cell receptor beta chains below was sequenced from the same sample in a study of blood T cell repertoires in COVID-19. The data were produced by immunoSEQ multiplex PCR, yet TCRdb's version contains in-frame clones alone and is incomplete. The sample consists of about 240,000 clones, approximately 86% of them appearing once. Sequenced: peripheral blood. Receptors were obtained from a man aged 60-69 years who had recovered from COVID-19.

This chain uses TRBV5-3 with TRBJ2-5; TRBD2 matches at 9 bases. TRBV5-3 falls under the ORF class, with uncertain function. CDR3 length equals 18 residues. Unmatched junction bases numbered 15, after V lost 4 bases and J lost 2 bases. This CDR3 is CARSRVVIAGVLQETQYF. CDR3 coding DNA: TGTGCCAGAAGCCGGGTGGTCATAGCGGGGGTCCTACAAGAGACCCAGTACTTC.

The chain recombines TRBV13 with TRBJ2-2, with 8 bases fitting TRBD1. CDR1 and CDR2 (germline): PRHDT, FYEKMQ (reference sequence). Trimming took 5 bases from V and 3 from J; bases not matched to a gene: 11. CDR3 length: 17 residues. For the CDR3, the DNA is TGTGCCAGCAGCCCCAGACAGGGGAAGGGGTACACCGGGGAGCTGTTTTTT. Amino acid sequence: CASSPRQGKGYTGELFF.

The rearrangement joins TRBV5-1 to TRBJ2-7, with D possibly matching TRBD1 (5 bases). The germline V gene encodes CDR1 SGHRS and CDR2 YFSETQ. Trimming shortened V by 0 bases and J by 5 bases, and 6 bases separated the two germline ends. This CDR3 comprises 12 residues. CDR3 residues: CASSLVGDEQYF. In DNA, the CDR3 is TGCGCCAGCAGCTTGGTAGGGGACGAGCAGTACTTC.

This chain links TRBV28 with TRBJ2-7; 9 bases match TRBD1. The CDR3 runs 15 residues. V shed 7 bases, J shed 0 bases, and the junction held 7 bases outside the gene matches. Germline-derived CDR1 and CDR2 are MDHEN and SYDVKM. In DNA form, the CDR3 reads TGTGCCAGCAACTCCGGGACAGGGTTCTCCTACGAGCAGTACTTC. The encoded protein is CASNSGTGFSYEQYF.

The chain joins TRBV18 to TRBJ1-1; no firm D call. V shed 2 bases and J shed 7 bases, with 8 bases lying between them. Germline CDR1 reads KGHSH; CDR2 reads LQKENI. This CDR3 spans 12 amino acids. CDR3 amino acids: CASSPRQDEAFF. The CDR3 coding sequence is TGTGCCAGCTCACCAAGGCAGGATGAAGCTTTCTTT.

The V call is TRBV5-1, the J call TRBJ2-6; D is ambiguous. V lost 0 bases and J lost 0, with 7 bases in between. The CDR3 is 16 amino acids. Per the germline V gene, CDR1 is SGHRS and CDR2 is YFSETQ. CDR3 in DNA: TGCGCCAGCAGCTTGGAGGCTAGCTCTGGGGCCAACGTCCTGACTTTC. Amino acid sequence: CASSLEASSGANVLTF.

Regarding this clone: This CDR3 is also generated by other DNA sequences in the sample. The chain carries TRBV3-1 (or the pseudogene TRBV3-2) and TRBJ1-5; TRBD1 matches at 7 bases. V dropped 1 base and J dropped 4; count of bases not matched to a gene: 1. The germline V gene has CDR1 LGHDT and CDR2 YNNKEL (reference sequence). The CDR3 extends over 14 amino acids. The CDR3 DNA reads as TGTGCCAGCAGCCAAGGACAGGGAAATCAGCCCCAGCATTTT. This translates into CASSQGQGNQPQHF.

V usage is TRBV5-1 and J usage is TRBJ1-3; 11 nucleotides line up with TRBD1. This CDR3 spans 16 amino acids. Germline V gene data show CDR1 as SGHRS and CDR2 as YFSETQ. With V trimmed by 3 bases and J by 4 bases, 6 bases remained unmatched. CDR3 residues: CASSSWTGGRGNTIYF. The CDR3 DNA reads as TGCGCCAGCAGCTCCTGGACAGGGGGCCGGGGAAACACCATATATTTT.

CDR3 sequence (DNA): TGTGCCAGCTCACCAACACTCAGGGAAACTAATGAAAAACTGTTTTTT. It yields the protein CASSPTLRETNEKLFF. The chain links TRBV18 to TRBJ1-4, with TRBD1 as a possible D gene (5 bases). Deletions cut 2 bases from V and 1 base from J, with 11 bases between. Germline CDR1 reads KGHSH; CDR2 reads LQKENI. The CDR3 loop spans 16 amino acids.

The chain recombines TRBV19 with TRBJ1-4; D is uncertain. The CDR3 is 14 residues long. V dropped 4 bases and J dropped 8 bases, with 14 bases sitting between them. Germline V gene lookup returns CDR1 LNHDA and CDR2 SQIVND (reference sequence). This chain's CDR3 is CASSTERREEKLFF. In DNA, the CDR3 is TGTGCCAGTAGTACCGAGAGGAGAGAAGAAAAACTGTTTTTT.

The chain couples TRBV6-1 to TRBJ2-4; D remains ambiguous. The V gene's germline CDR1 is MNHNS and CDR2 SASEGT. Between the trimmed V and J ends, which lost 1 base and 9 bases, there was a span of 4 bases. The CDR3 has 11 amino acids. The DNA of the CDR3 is TGTGCCAGCAGTGAAGGCGGCATTCAGTACTTC. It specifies CASSEGGIQYF.

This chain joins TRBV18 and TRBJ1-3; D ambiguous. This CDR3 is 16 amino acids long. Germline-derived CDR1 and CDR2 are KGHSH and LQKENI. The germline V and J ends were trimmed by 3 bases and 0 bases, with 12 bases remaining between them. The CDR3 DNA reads TGTGCCAGCTCACCCCTACCCGAGAGCTCTGGAAACACCATATATTTT. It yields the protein CASSPLPESSGNTIYF. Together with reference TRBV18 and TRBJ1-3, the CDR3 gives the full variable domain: NAGVMQNPRHLVRRRGQEARLRCSPMKGHSHVYWYRQLPEEGLKFMVYLQKENIIDESGMPKERFSAEFPKEGPSILRIQQVVRGDSAAYFCASSPLPESSGNTIYFGEGSWLTVV.

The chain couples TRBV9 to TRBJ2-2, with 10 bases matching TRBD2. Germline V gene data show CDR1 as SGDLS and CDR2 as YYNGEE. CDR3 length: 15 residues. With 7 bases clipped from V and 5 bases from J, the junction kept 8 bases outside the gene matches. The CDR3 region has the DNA TGTGCCAGCGCCCCCCCACTAGCGGGGACCGGGGAGCTGTTTTTT. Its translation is CASAPPLAGTGELFF.